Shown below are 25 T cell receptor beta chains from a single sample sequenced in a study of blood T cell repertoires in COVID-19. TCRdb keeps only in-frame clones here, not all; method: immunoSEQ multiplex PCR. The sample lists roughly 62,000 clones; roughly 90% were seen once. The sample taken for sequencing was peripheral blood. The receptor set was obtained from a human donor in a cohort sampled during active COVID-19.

The CDR3, as DNA: TGCGCCAGCAGCCAAAGAGAGGCAGGGGCCTTCGGGGCTTTCTTT. This codes for CASSQREAGAFGAFF. The genes are TRBV4-1 and TRBJ1-1, with D perhaps TRBD1 (6 bases). V lost 2 bases and J lost 11, with 21 bases in between. This CDR3 contains 15 residues. Germline assignment: CDR1 MGHRA and CDR2 YSYEKL.

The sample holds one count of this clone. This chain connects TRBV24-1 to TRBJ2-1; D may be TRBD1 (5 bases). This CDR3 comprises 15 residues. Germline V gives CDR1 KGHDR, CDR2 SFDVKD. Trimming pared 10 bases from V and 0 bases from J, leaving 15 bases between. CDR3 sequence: CATSPSGNSYNEQFF. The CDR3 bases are TGTGCCACTAGTCCGTCAGGGAACTCCTACAATGAGCAGTTCTTC.

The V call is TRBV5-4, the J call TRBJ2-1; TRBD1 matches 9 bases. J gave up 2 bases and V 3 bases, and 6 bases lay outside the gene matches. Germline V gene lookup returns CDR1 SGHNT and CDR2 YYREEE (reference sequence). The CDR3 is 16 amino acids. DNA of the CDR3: TGTGCCAGCAGCTCCGGGACAGGGCGAACCTACAATGAGCAGTTCTTC. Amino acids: CASSSGTGRTYNEQFF. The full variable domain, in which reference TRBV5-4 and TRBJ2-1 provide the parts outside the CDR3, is ETGVTQSPTHLIKTRGQQVTLRCSSQSGHNTVSWYQQALGQGPQFIFQYYREEENGRGNFPPRFSGLQFPNYSSELNVNALELDDSALYLCASSSGTGRTYNEQFFGPGTRLTVL.

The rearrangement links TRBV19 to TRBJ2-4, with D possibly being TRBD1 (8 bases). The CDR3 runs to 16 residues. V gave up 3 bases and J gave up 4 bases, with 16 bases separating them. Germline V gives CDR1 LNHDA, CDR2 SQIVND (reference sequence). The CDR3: CASSMGGTGKKNIQYF. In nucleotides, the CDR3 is TGTGCCAGTAGTATGGGGGGGACAGGAAAAAAAAACATTCAGTACTTC.

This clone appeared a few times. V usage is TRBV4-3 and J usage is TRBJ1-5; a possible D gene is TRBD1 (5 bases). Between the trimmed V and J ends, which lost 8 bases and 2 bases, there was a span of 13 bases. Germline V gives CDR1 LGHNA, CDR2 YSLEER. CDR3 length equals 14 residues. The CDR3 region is CASPDRSRNQPQHF. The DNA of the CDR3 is TGCGCCAGCCCAGACAGAAGCCGCAATCAGCCCCAGCATTTT.

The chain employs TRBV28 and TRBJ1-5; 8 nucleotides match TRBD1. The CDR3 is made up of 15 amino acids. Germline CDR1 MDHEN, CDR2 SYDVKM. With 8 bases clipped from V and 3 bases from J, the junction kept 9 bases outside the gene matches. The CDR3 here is CASAGSRGHNQPQHF. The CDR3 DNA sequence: TGTGCCAGCGCGGGGAGCAGGGGGCACAATCAGCCCCAGCATTTT.

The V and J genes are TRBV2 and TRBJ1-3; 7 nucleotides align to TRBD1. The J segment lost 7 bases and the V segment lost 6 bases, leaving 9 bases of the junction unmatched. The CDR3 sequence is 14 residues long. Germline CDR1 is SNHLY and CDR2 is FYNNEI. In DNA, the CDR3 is TGTGCCAGCAGGGACCTGAAGGGGGCGAACACCATATATTTT. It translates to CASRDLKGANTIYF.

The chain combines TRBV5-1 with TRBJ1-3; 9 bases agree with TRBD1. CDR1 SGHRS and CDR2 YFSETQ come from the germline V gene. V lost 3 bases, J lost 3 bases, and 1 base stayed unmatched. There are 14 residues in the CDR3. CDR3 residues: CASSWGQGGNTIYF. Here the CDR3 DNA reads TGCGCCAGCAGCTGGGGACAGGGTGGAAACACCATATATTTT.

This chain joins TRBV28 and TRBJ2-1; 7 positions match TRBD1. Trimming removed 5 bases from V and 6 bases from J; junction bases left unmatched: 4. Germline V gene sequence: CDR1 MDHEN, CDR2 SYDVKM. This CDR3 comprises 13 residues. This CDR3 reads CASSPTGLNEQFF. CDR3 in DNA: TGTGCCAGCAGTCCGACAGGGCTCAATGAGCAGTTCTTC.

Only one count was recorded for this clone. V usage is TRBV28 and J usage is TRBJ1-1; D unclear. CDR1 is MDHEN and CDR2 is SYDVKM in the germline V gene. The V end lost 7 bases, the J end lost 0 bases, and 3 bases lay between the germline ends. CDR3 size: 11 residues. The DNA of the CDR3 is TGTGCCAGCACTTTGAACACTGAAGCTTTCTTT. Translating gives CASTLNTEAFF.

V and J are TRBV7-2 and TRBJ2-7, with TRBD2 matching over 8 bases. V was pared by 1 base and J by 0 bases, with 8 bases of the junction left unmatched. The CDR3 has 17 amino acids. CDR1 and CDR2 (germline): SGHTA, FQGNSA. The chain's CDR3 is CASSLEFSGGSSYEQYF. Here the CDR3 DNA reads TGTGCCAGCAGCTTAGAATTCAGCGGGGGTTCCTCCTACGAGCAGTACTTC. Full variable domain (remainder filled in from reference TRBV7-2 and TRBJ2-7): GAGVSQSPSNKVTEKGKDVELRCDPISGHTALYWYRQSLGQGLEFLIYFQGNSAPDKSGLPSDRFSAERTGGSVSTLTIQRTQQEDSAVYLCASSLEFSGGSSYEQYFGPGTRLTVT.

The CDR3, as DNA: TGTGCCAGCAGCCCCCCAACTTACACAGATACGCAGTATTTT. Amino acid sequence: CASSPPTYTDTQYF. The gene calls are TRBV12-1 and TRBJ2-3; the tabulated D call, TRBD2, remains unverified against the DNA. TRBV12-1 is noted as a pseudogene. The CDR3 has 14 amino acids.

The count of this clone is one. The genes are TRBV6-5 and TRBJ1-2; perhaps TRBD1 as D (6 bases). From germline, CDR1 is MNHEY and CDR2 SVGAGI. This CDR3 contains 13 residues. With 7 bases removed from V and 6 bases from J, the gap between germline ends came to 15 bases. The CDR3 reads CASMRGLRDGYTF. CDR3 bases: TGTGCCAGCATGAGGGGGTTACGAGATGGCTACACCTTC.

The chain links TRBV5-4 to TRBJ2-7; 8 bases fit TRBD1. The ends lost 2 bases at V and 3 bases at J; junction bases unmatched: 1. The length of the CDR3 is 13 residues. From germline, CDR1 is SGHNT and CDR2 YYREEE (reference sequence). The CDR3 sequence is CASSFTGGYEQYF. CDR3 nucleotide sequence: TGTGCCAGCAGCTTCACAGGGGGCTACGAGCAGTACTTC.

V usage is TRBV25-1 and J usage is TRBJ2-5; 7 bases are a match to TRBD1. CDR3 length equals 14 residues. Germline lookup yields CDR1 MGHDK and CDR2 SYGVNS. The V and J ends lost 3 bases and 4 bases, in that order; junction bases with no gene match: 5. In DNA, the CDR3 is TGTGCCAGCAGTGACGACAGGGTGTTAGAGACCCAGTACTTC. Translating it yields CASSDDRVLETQYF.

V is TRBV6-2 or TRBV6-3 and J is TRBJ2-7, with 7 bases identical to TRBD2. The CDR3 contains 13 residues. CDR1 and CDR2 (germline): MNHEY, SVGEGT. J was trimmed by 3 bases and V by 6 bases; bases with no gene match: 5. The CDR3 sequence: CASSRGLYYEQYF. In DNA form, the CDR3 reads TGTGCCAGCAGCCGGGGACTATACTACGAGCAGTACTTC.

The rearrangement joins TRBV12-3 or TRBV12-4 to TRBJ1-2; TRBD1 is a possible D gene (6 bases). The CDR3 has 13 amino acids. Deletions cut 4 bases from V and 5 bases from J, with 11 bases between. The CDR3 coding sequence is TGTGCCAGCAGTTCCGGGAGGGGGTATGGCTACACCTTC. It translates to CASSSGRGYGYTF.

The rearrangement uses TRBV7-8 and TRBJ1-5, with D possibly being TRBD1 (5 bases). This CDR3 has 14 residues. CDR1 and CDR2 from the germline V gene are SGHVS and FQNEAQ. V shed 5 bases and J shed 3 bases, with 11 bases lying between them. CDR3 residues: CASSRQGNNQPQHF. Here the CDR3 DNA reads TGTGCCAGCAGCCGCCAGGGCAACAATCAGCCCCAGCATTTT.

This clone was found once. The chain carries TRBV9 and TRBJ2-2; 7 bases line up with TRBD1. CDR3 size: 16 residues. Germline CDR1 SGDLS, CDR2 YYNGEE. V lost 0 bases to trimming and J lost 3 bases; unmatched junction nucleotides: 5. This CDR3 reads CASSVGQGAYTGELFF. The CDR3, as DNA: TGTGCCAGCAGCGTAGGACAGGGAGCTTACACCGGGGAGCTGTTTTTT. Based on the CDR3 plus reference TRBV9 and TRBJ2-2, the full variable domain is DSGVTQTPKHLITATGQRVTLRCSPRSGDLSVYWYQQSLDQGLQFLIQYYNGEERAKGNILERFSAQQFPDLHSELNLSSLELGDSALYFCASSVGQGAYTGELFFGEGSRLTVL.

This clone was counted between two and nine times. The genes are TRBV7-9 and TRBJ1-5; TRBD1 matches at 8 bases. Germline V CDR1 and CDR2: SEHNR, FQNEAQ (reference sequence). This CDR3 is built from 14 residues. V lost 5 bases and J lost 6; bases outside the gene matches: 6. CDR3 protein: CASSLDRVGQPQHF. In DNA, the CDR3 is TGTGCCAGCAGCCTGGACAGGGTAGGTCAGCCCCAGCATTTT.

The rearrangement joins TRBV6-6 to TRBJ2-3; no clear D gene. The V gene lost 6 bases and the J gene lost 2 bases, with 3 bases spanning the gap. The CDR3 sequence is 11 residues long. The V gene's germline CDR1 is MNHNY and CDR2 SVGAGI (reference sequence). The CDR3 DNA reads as TGTGCCAGCAGATACACAGATACGCAGTATTTT. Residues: CASRYTDTQYF.

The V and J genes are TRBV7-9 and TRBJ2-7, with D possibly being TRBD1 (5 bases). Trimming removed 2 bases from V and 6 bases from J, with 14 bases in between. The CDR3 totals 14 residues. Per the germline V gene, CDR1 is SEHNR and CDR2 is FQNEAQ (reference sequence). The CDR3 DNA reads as TGTGCCAGCAGCTTACGCATAGACAGTTCCGAGCAGTACTTC. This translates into CASSLRIDSSEQYF.

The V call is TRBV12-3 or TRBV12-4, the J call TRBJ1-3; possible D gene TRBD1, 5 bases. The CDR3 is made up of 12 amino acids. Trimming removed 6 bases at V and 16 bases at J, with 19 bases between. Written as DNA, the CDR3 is TGTGCCAGCAGCTTGGGACTTCTGGCCTTGTATTTT. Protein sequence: CASSLGLLALYF.

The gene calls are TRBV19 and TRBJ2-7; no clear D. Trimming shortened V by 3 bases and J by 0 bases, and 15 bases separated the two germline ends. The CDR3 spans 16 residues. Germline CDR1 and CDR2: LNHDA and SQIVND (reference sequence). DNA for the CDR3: TGTGCCAGTAGTATGTTCCCCGACACCGCCTCCTACGAGCAGTACTTC. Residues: CASSMFPDTASYEQYF.

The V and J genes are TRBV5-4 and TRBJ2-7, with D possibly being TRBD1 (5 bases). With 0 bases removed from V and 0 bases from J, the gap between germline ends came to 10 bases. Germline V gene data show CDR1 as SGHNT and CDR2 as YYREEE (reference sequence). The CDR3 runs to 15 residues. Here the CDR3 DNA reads TGTGCCAGCAGCTTGGTAGGCAGGGACTCCTACGAGCAGTACTTC. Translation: CASSLVGRDSYEQYF.